Each of the 30 T cell receptor beta chains below was sequenced from the same sample in a study of shared clonotypes between healthy human individuals. Method: immunoSEQ multiplex PCR; TCRdb's copy keeps in-frame clones and lacks some. The sample lists about 680,000 clones, roughly 70% seen once, with less than 2% in the top ten. Input material: memory CD4+ T cells sorted from blood. Documented subset: CD45RA-negative fraction. The receptors here all came from a woman in her thirties in good health.

This rearrangement joins TRBV6-1 to TRBJ1-2; D is unresolved. V was pared by 3 bases and J by 0 bases, with 11 bases between. The CDR3 covers 15 residues. Germline values: CDR1 MNHNS, CDR2 SASEGT. CDR3 protein: CASSDYFGANYGYTF. The CDR3 nucleotides are TGTGCCAGCAGTGATTATTTCGGGGCTAACTATGGCTACACCTTC.

The chain carries TRBV28 and TRBJ1-2; 9 positions agree with TRBD1. Germline trimming cut 5 bases from V and 6 bases from J; bases unmatched to any gene: 13. In germline, CDR1 is MDHEN, CDR2 SYDVKM. The CDR3 totals 16 residues. The CDR3 reads CASSVPLQGATNGYTF. The CDR3 nucleotides read TGTGCCAGCAGTGTCCCGTTACAGGGGGCAACCAATGGCTACACCTTC.

This clone was observed at least ten times. The CDR3 DNA follows: TGTGCCAGCAGTTACGGCGGGACTCCGGGGGAGCTGTTTTTT. Amino acids: CASSYGGTPGELFF. The chain uses TRBV6-6 and TRBJ2-2; D possibly corresponds to TRBD2 (6 bases). The CDR3 has 14 residues. Germline CDR1 reads MNHNY; CDR2 reads SVGAGI (reference sequence). Trimming shortened V by 2 bases and J by 8 bases, and 12 bases separated the two germline ends.

The chain couples TRBV27 to TRBJ2-7; D perhaps matches TRBD2 (5 bases). There are 14 residues in the CDR3. Trimming stripped 3 bases from V and 3 bases from J, with 12 bases between. Per the germline V gene, CDR1 is MNHEY and CDR2 is SMNVEV (reference sequence). Here the CDR3 reads CASSFKGGLYEQYF. The CDR3 DNA is TGTGCCAGCAGTTTTAAAGGCGGACTCTACGAGCAGTACTTC.

V gene TRBV30 combines with J gene TRBJ2-7, with TRBD2 matching 12 bases. V lost 3 bases, J lost 5 bases, and 5 bases stayed unmatched. This CDR3 spans 14 amino acids. Germline V lookup: CDR1 GTSNPN, CDR2 SVGIG (reference sequence). The CDR3 loop reads CAWRTSGSSHEQYF. The CDR3 DNA follows: TGTGCCTGGAGGACTAGCGGGAGTTCCCACGAGCAGTACTTC.

About this clone: A read error likely explains this, since a far larger clone differs by one base. The identical CDR3 is also encoded by other nucleotide sequences in the sample. This rearrangement joins TRBV5-1 to TRBJ1-1; TRBD1 matches 8 bases. The CDR3 totals 14 residues. Per the germline V gene, CDR1 is SGHRS and CDR2 is YFSETQ. CDR3 in DNA: TGCGCCAGTAGCTTCCAGGGGGCGAACACTGAAGCTTTCTTT. It encodes CASSFQGANTEAFF.

This chain joins TRBV2 and TRBJ2-1; TRBD2 matches 7 bases. The CDR3 has 14 residues. The ends lost 9 bases at V and 3 bases at J; junction bases unmatched: 8. Germline assignment: CDR1 SNHLY and CDR2 FYNNEI. The CDR3 loop reads CASSRDYNYNEQFF. Written as DNA, the CDR3 is TGTGCCAGTTCCCGGGACTACAACTACAATGAGCAGTTCTTC.

The V call is TRBV11-2, the J call TRBJ2-7; D perhaps matches TRBD1 (8 bases). Trimming shortened V by 4 bases and J by 2 bases, and 18 bases separated the two germline ends. The CDR3 is 16 residues long. Germline CDR1 is SGHAT and CDR2 is FQNNGV. The chain's CDR3 is CASSSPAAGQAYEQYF. In DNA form, the CDR3 reads TGTGCCAGCAGCTCACCAGCAGCGGGACAGGCCTACGAGCAGTACTTC.

The chain couples TRBV28 to TRBJ2-7; possible D gene TRBD2, 6 bases. Deletions cut 2 bases from V and 0 bases from J, with 8 bases between. There are 14 residues in the CDR3. Germline CDR1 is MDHEN and CDR2 is SYDVKM. CDR3 in DNA: TGTGCCAGCAGTTTAGCGGGAACCTCCTACGAGCAGTACTTC. Translation: CASSLAGTSYEQYF. Variable domain in full (rest from reference TRBV28 and TRBJ2-7): DVKVTQSSRYLVKRTGEKVFLECVQDMDHENMFWYRQDPGLGLRLIYFSYDVKMKEKGDIPEGYSVSREKKERFSLILESASTNQTSMYLCASSLAGTSYEQYFGPGTRLTVT.

The genes are TRBV6-5 and TRBJ2-1; D gene ambiguous. The CDR3 has 16 residues. V was cut by 0 bases and J by 0 bases, with 9 bases left in between. Germline-derived CDR1 and CDR2 are MNHEY and SVGAGI. CDR3 sequence reads: CASSYSLADSYNEQFF. Here the CDR3 DNA reads TGTGCCAGCAGTTACTCGTTAGCTGACTCCTACAATGAGCAGTTCTTC.

The J gene is TRBJ2-7, the V gene TRBV25-1, with D unclear. This CDR3 is built from 12 residues. From germline, CDR1 is MGHDK and CDR2 SYGVNS. Trimming pared 4 bases from V and 3 bases from J, leaving 7 bases between. The CDR3: CASSAASYEQYF. For the CDR3, the DNA is TGTGCCAGCAGTGCGGCGAGCTACGAGCAGTACTTC.

The V gene is TRBV5-4, the J gene TRBJ2-2; D possibly corresponds to TRBD1 (6 bases). In germline, CDR1 is SGHNT, CDR2 YYREEE (reference sequence). Trimming removed 3 bases from V and 4 bases from J, with 16 bases in between. The CDR3 loop spans 16 amino acids. The CDR3 DNA reads TGTGCCAGCAGCTCATGGACAGCTAAATTCACCGGGGAGCTGTTTTTT. Protein product: CASSSWTAKFTGELFF.

This clone was counted ten times or more. The V call is TRBV9, the J call TRBJ2-3; tentative D call: TRBD1 (6 bases). Germline V gene data show CDR1 as SGDLS and CDR2 as YYNGEE. Trimming removed 1 base from V and 5 bases from J, with 23 bases in between. CDR3 length: 18 residues. This CDR3 reads CASSVRSPQGLGKDTQYF. The CDR3 DNA follows: TGTGCCAGCAGCGTACGGAGCCCCCAGGGGTTAGGAAAAGATACGCAGTATTTT. The complete variable domain, with remaining parts taken from reference TRBV9 and TRBJ2-3, reads DSGVTQTPKHLITATGQRVTLRCSPRSGDLSVYWYQQSLDQGLQFLIQYYNGEERAKGNILERFSAQQFPDLHSELNLSSLELGDSALYFCASSVRSPQGLGKDTQYFGPGTRLTVL.

V gene TRBV7-9 combines with J gene TRBJ1-4; D is unresolved. This CDR3 has 12 residues. Germline assignment: CDR1 SEHNR and CDR2 FQNEAQ (reference sequence). Trimming removed 4 bases from V and 8 bases from J, with 8 bases in between. The CDR3 reads CASSWEREKLFF. For the CDR3, the DNA is TGTGCCAGCAGCTGGGAGAGAGAAAAACTGTTTTTT.

This chain links TRBV5-6 with TRBJ1-3; 11 nucleotides line up with TRBD1. V shed 6 bases and J 3 bases; nucleotides not matched to a gene: 11. The CDR3 has 17 amino acids. The V gene's germline CDR1 is SGHDT and CDR2 YYEEEE. The CDR3 protein is CASIRTGGEEGGNTIYF. The DNA for the CDR3 is TGTGCCAGCATCAGGACAGGGGGCGAGGAAGGTGGAAACACCATATATTTT.

The rearrangement links TRBV7-6 to TRBJ2-1; perhaps TRBD1 as D (6 bases). V lost 1 base to trimming and J lost 4 bases, with 14 bases between them. The germline V gene encodes CDR1 SGHVS and CDR2 FNYEAQ. There are 16 residues in the CDR3. CDR3 in amino acids: CASSLVGQNAYNEQFF. The CDR3 bases are TGTGCCAGCAGCTTAGTAGGACAGAACGCTTACAATGAGCAGTTCTTC.

The chain employs TRBV6-4 and TRBJ2-5; a possible D gene is TRBD1 (5 bases). The CDR3 covers 13 residues. Looked up from germline, CDR1 is MRHNA and CDR2 is SNTAGT. Trimming removed 3 bases from V and 3 bases from J, with 8 bases in between. CDR3 nucleotides: TGTGCCAGCAGTGATTTGACAGAAGAGACCCAGTACTTC. Its protein is CASSDLTEETQYF.

The J gene is TRBJ2-7, the V gene TRBV11-2, with 7 positions matching TRBD1. Germline V gene data show CDR1 as SGHAT and CDR2 as FQNNGV. The junction had 8 bases not matched to a gene; V was cut back by 2 bases and J by 4 bases. The CDR3 is 15 residues long. CDR3 residues: CASSLQGEPLYEQYF. CDR3 DNA sequence: TGTGCCAGCAGCTTACAGGGGGAGCCTCTATACGAGCAGTACTTC.

The V call is TRBV7-9, the J call TRBJ1-1, with TRBD1 as a possible D gene (6 bases). V lost 4 bases to trimming and J lost 5 bases, with 14 bases between them. This CDR3 has 14 residues. Germline CDR1 SEHNR, CDR2 FQNEAQ (reference sequence). The CDR3 spells CASSWNRVGTEAFF. The CDR3 coding sequence is TGTGCCAGCAGCTGGAACAGGGTGGGGACTGAAGCTTTCTTT.

The CDR3 sequence: CASSQDRGFHNEQFF. The CDR3 region has the DNA TGTGCCAGCAGCCAGGACAGGGGATTTCACAATGAGCAGTTCTTC. The chain couples TRBV11-2 to TRBJ2-1; 9 bases fit TRBD1. CDR3 length: 15 amino acids. The germline CDR1 and CDR2 sequences are SGHAT and FQNNGV. V shed 5 bases and J 5 bases; nucleotides not matched to a gene: 7.

The CDR3 protein is CASSREPAGSNNEQYF. DNA for the CDR3: TGCGCCAGCAGCCGTGAACCAGCGGGCTCCAATAACGAGCAGTACTTC. This chain joins TRBV5-1 and TRBJ2-7, with D perhaps matching TRBD2 (6 bases). The V gene's germline CDR1 is SGHRS and CDR2 YFSETQ. Trimming removed 4 bases from V and 5 bases from J, with 22 bases in between. This CDR3 region has 16 residues.

This clone has just a few counts. This rearrangement joins TRBV2 to TRBJ1-1; 10 bases fit TRBD1. Germline lookup yields CDR1 SNHLY and CDR2 FYNNEI. Germline trimming cut 4 bases from V and 9 bases from J; bases unmatched to any gene: 2. This CDR3 has 12 residues. The CDR3 is CASSGQGAQAFF. The CDR3 nucleotides are TGTGCCAGCAGTGGACAGGGGGCACAAGCTTTCTTT. Using reference TRBV2 and TRBJ1-1 for the parts outside the CDR3, the full variable domain is EPEVTQTPSHQVTQMGQEVILRCVPISNHLYFYWYRQILGQKVEFLVSFYNNEISEKSEIFDDQFSVERPDGSNFTLKIRSTKLEDSAMYFCASSGQGAQAFFGQGTRLTVV.

The rearrangement joins TRBV5-6 to TRBJ2-2, with D perhaps TRBD1 (5 bases). V was clipped by 3 bases and J by 2 bases, with 17 bases between them. Germline loops: CDR1 SGHDT, CDR2 YYEEEE. The CDR3 runs to 17 residues. The CDR3 bases are TGTGCCAGCAGCTCGGTGGGGCCCCACAGAAACACCGGGGAGCTGTTTTTT. Protein sequence: CASSSVGPHRNTGELFF.

This sequence joins TRBV5-4 and TRBJ2-5; 7 bases map to TRBD1. The CDR3 length is 14 residues. Trimming cost V 5 bases and J 2 bases; bases outside gene matches: 6. Germline CDR1 and CDR2: SGHNT and YYREEE (reference sequence). CDR3 sequence reads: CASRYPGQQETQYF. Written as DNA, the CDR3 is TGTGCCAGCAGGTACCCGGGACAGCAAGAGACCCAGTACTTC.

The chain has TRBV28 and TRBJ1-5, with TRBD1 as a possible D gene (5 bases). This CDR3 region has 12 residues. Trimming cost V 6 bases and J 7 bases, with 10 bases left between them. The germline gives CDR1 MDHEN, CDR2 SYDVKM. CDR3 coding DNA: TGTGCCAGCAGCATTCAGGGCCAGCCCCAGCATTTT. Translating gives CASSIQGQPQHF.

In the case of this clone: One base separates it from a far larger clone, so it is likely a read error. J is TRBJ1-3 and V is TRBV6-5; 10 bases align to TRBD1. The CDR3 spans 15 residues. From germline, CDR1 is MNHEY and CDR2 SVGAGI. Losses at the gene ends were 4 bases for V and 3 bases for J; bases not matched to a gene: 3. The CDR3 here is CASSSGQGDGNTIYF. In DNA, the CDR3 is TGTGCCAGCAGTTCCGGACAGGGGGATGGAAACACCATATATTTT.

The chain is built from TRBV5-1 and TRBJ1-2, with D uncertain. CDR3 size: 14 residues. V was shortened by 4 bases and J by 3 bases, with 13 bases between the two germline ends. Germline V gives CDR1 SGHRS, CDR2 YFSETQ. The CDR3 nucleotides are TGCGCCAGCAGCCCGGCCGGCACCGACTATGGCTACACCTTC. This encodes CASSPAGTDYGYTF.

The chain links TRBV19 to TRBJ2-6, with 7 bases aligning to TRBD1. Looked up from germline, CDR1 is LNHDA and CDR2 is SQIVND (reference sequence). The ends lost 5 bases at V and 2 bases at J; junction bases unmatched: 3. The CDR3 is 15 amino acids. The CDR3, as DNA: TGTGCCAGTAGTGCGACAGGGACTGGGGCCAACGTCCTGACTTTC. Translating gives CASSATGTGANVLTF.

This chain connects TRBV10-3 to TRBJ1-2, with D unresolved. Trimming removed 0 bases at V and 3 bases at J, with 14 bases between. The CDR3 contains 16 residues. Germline V gene sequence: CDR1 ENHRY, CDR2 SYGVKD. The CDR3 loop is CAISESGSFTDYGYTF. The CDR3 region has the DNA TGTGCCATCAGTGAGTCGGGTAGTTTTACTGACTATGGCTACACCTTC.

The rearrangement links TRBV5-1 to TRBJ2-3, with 13 bases matching TRBD2. Germline V CDR1 and CDR2: SGHRS, YFSETQ. J gave up 6 bases and V 4 bases, and 11 bases lay outside the gene matches. This CDR3 is 17 amino acids long. The CDR3 loop reads CASSRQGTSGIGDTQYF. CDR3 coding DNA: TGCGCCAGCAGCAGGCAGGGGACTAGCGGGATAGGGGATACGCAGTATTTT.